The 23 T cell receptor beta chains in this list originate from one sample, sequenced in a study of Graves' ophthalmopathy and Graves' hyperthyroidism. Beta-chain TCR CDR3 regions were amplified from RNA transcripts. First-round RT-PCR employed HTBI primers, with a second-round multiplex PCR after it. TCRdb fed the multiplex PCR reads into MiXCR, producing one record per CDR3 protein. The table records around 1.1 million distinct CDR3 sequences, roughly 35% of them present only once. Sequencing was performed on peripheral blood or thyroid tissue (not recorded which). These receptors originate from an adult man with Graves' hyperthyroidism.

This clonotype was detected only a few times. V and J are TRBV16 and TRBJ1-2; TRBD1 aligns across 7 bases. From germline, CDR1 is KGHSY and CDR2 FQNENV. Trimming at V came to 6 bases and at J to 0 bases, leaving 4 bases not matched to a gene. The CDR3 spans 14 residues. The CDR3 DNA reads TGTGCCAGCAGACAGGGGACTGCTAACTATGGCTACACCTTC. This codes for CASRQGTANYGYTF.

This chain connects TRBV5-1 to TRBJ2-5, with 7 nucleotides matching TRBD1. This CDR3 has 16 amino acids. V trimming: 3 bases; J trimming: 4 bases; junction bases outside the gene matches: 12. Germline CDR1 reads SGHRS; CDR2 reads YFSETQ. This CDR3 reads CASSSLGGTLGETQYF. The CDR3 DNA is TGCGCCAGCAGCTCACTAGGGGGCACCCTCGGAGAGACCCAGTACTTC.

This clonotype showed up just once. V is TRBV12-3 or TRBV12-4 and J is TRBJ1-1; D may be TRBD1 (5 bases). V was clipped by 4 bases and J by 6 bases, with 15 bases between them. The CDR3 has 14 amino acids. This CDR3 reads CASSSIGTGSEAFF. The CDR3 bases are TGTGCCAGCAGTTCGATCGGGACGGGCTCTGAAGCTTTCTTT.

The CDR3 spells CSLWAKGGGEQYF. CDR3 bases: TGCAGCTTATGGGCGAAGGGGGGGGGCGAGCAGTACTTC. The rearrangement links TRBV29-1 to TRBJ2-7; possibly TRBD2 for D (7 bases). The V gene lost 8 bases and the J gene lost 6 bases, with 20 bases spanning the gap. From germline, CDR1 is SQVTM and CDR2 ANQGSEA. The CDR3 has 13 residues.

This clonotype showed up many times. The CDR3 loop is CASSFGVSLYEQYF. The CDR3 nucleotides read TGTGCCAGCAGCTTCGGGGTGTCTCTCTACGAGCAGTACTTC. V usage is TRBV7-2 and J usage is TRBJ2-7; D may be TRBD2 (5 bases). The V gene lost 3 bases and the J gene lost 3 bases, with 12 bases spanning the gap. The CDR3 consists of 14 residues. The germline CDR1 and CDR2 sequences are SGHTA and FQGNSA.

This clonotype has ten or more counts. The CDR3 sequence is CASSQTGVNQPQHF. DNA for the CDR3: TGTGCCAGCAGCCAGACAGGGGTTAATCAGCCCCAGCATTTT. The J gene is TRBJ1-5, the V gene TRBV25-1, with 8 bases identical to TRBD1. Germline CDR1 is MGHDK and CDR2 is SYGVNS. The V and J ends lost 6 bases and 4 bases, in that order; junction bases with no gene match: 5. The CDR3 extends over 14 amino acids.

As for this clonotype: A single base separates this from a much larger clone, so it may be a read error. The J gene is TRBJ2-5, the V gene TRBV20-1; 8 positions agree with TRBD1. The CDR3 is 13 residues long. CDR1 DFQATT and CDR2 SNEGSKA come from the germline V gene (reference sequence). The CDR3 DNA reads as TGCAGTACTAGTGACAGGGGACAAGAGACCCAGTACTTC. It encodes CSTSDRGQETQYF.

This clonotype was counted ten times or more. The chain joins TRBV20-1 to TRBJ2-7; no clear D gene. The CDR3 loop spans 12 amino acids. Trimming took 8 bases from V and 2 from J, leaving 13 bases between them. Germline lookup yields CDR1 DFQATT and CDR2 SNEGSKA (reference sequence). The CDR3 coding sequence is TGCAGTACTTTGGCAGGAACCTACGAGCAGTACTTC. It translates to CSTLAGTYEQYF.

This clonotype is a singleton in its sample. The CDR3 ends on some other residue instead of the conserved phenylalanine or tryptophan, so this is likely a read error. This sequence joins TRBV9 and TRBJ1-5; D gene ambiguous. Germline V lookup: CDR1 SGDLS, CDR2 YYNGEE. The CDR3 consists of 15 residues. The CDR3: CASSLAGQINQPQHY. DNA for the CDR3: TGCGCCAGCAGCTTAGCCGGGCAGATCAATCAGCCCCAGCATTAT.

With respect to this clonotype: A read error may be the cause here, since a much bigger clone is one base away. The DNA of the CDR3 is TGTGCCAGCGGTTCGCGACTGAGTAGGGAGACCCAGTACTTC. Translation gives CASGSRLSRETQYF. This sequence joins TRBV6-5 and TRBJ2-5; D remains ambiguous. Germline V gene lookup returns CDR1 MNHEY and CDR2 SVGAGI. Trimming stripped 8 bases from V and 5 bases from J, with 18 bases between. The CDR3 extends over 14 amino acids.

The table lists this clonotype with many counts. The V gene is TRBV7-2, the J gene TRBJ1-4; weak D call: TRBD1 (5 bases). Between the trimmed V and J ends, which lost 5 bases and 6 bases, there was a span of 13 bases. This CDR3 has 14 residues. Germline CDR1 SGHTA, CDR2 FQGNSA. The CDR3 loop is CASSPPGRDEKLFF. The CDR3 nucleotides are TGTGCCAGCAGCCCCCCAGGGCGAGATGAAAAACTGTTTTTT.

This clonotype was detected only a few times. The J gene is TRBJ2-7, the V gene TRBV2, with TRBD1 as a possible D gene (6 bases). Per germline, CDR1 SNHLY and CDR2 FYNNEI. The V end lost 6 bases, the J end lost 2 bases, and 14 bases lay between the germline ends. The CDR3 runs 14 residues. CDR3 amino acids: CASSPETGTYEQYF. CDR3 DNA sequence: TGTGCCAGCAGCCCCGAGACAGGCACCTACGAGCAGTACTTC.

This clonotype was recorded many times. The chain has TRBV4-3 and TRBJ2-7; weak D call: TRBD2 (6 bases). The CDR3 length is 15 residues. V was shortened by 1 base and J by 3 bases, with 13 bases between the two germline ends. Germline CDR1 is LGHNA and CDR2 is YSLEER. The DNA of the CDR3 is TGCGCCAGCAGCCAAGTGGAAGGAGGGGACTACGAGCAGTACTTC. Translation: CASSQVEGGDYEQYF.

In the case of this clonotype: Since a much larger clone is just one base distant, this may be a read error. The gene calls are TRBV2 and TRBJ2-7, with D perhaps TRBD1 (6 bases). This CDR3 region has 14 residues. Per germline, CDR1 SNHLY and CDR2 FYNNEI. The germline V and J ends were trimmed by 8 bases and 1 base, with 15 bases remaining between them. The CDR3 DNA is TGTGCCAGCGGCCCCCGGACAGTGTCCTACGAGCAGTACTTC. Translation: CASGPRTVSYEQYF. Full variable domain (outside the CDR3, taken from reference TRBV2 and TRBJ2-7): EPEVTQTPSHQVTQMGQEVILRCVPISNHLYFYWYRQILGQKVEFLVSFYNNEISEKSEIFDDQFSVERPDGSNFTLKIRSTKLEDSAMYFCASGPRTVSYEQYFGPGTRLTVT.

The rearrangement uses TRBV5-6 and TRBJ2-2; D gene uncertain. Germline CDR1 and CDR2: SGHDT and YYEEEE. The length of the CDR3 is 16 residues. The V end was cut by 4 bases, the J end by 8 bases, with 21 bases between. CDR3 protein: CASSLSGRPMRGELFF. CDR3 nucleotide sequence: TGTGCCAGCAGCCTTTCGGGTCGACCGATGAGGGGGGAGCTGTTTTTT. Full variable domain (missing parts from reference TRBV5-6 and TRBJ2-2): DAGVTQSPTHLIKTRGQQVTLRCSPKSGHDTVSWYQQALGQGPQFIFQYYEEEERQRGNFPDRFSGHQFPNYSSELNVNALLLGDSALYLCASSLSGRPMRGELFFGEGSRLTVL.

In this sample, this clonotype turned up many times. The rearrangement links TRBV19 to TRBJ1-5; D is possibly TRBD1 (6 bases). This CDR3 comprises 12 residues. CDR1 and CDR2 from the germline V gene are LNHDA and SQIVND (reference sequence). V was cut by 4 bases and J by 7 bases, with 8 bases left in between. CDR3 DNA: TGTGCCAGTAGTAAGGGGGACCAGCCCCAGCATTTT. This sequence encodes CASSKGDQPQHF. Together with reference TRBV19 and TRBJ1-5, the CDR3 gives the full variable domain: DGGITQSPKYLFRKEGQNVTLSCEQNLNHDAMYWYRQDPGQGLRLIYYSQIVNDFQKGDIAEGYSVSREKKESFPLTVTSAQKNPTAFYLCASSKGDQPQHFGDGTRLSIL.

The chain joins TRBV10-3 to TRBJ1-2; the match to TRBD1 covers 7 bases. Germline V gives CDR1 ENHRY, CDR2 SYGVKD. The V gene end was trimmed by 10 bases and the J gene end by 12 bases; junction bases not matched to a gene: 11. This CDR3 region has 11 residues. CDR3 DNA sequence: TGTGCCACCCGGGACAGAAGTGGAAACACCTTC. This sequence encodes CATRDRSGNTF.

Comment on this clonotype: A much bigger clone sits one base away, suggesting this may be a read error. The gene calls are TRBV15 and TRBJ2-5, with 8 bases matching TRBD1. The CDR3 consists of 15 residues. The germline gives CDR1 LNHNV, CDR2 YYDKDF (reference sequence). DNA for the CDR3: TGTGCCACCAGCGGAGATTTAGGACAGGGAGAGACCCAGTACTTC. Protein sequence: CATSGDLGQGETQYF.

This sequence joins TRBV11-1 and TRBJ2-7; 9 bases are a match to TRBD1. With V trimmed by 4 bases and J by 3 bases, 19 bases remained unmatched. From germline, CDR1 is SGHAT and CDR2 FQDESV (reference sequence). This CDR3 has 19 residues. The CDR3 nucleotides read TGTGCCAGCAGCTCCAGTAGCGTGAGACCCCCGGGACAGGGCTACGAGCAGTACTTC. This encodes CASSSSSVRPPGQGYEQYF.

On this clonotype itself: One end of the junction is discordant with germline, which a read error may explain. This chain joins TRBV24-1 and TRBJ1-2, with 8 bases lining up with TRBD1. This CDR3 region has 15 residues. From germline, CDR1 is KGHDR and CDR2 SFDVKD. CDR3 loop: CAASASGGGIYGYTF. In DNA, the CDR3 is TGTGCCGCCAGCGCGTCAGGGGGCGGAATCTATGGCTACACCTTC.

This clonotype was observed at least ten times. The chain is built from TRBV7-9 and TRBJ1-1; a possible D gene is TRBD1 (6 bases). Trimming cost V 5 bases and J 7 bases, with 17 bases left between them. The CDR3 is made up of 14 amino acids. CDR1 SEHNR and CDR2 FQNEAQ come from the germline V gene (reference sequence). Here the CDR3 DNA reads TGTGCCAGCAGCAAACAGGGTTTGGGGAATGAAGCTTTCTTT. Translated: CASSKQGLGNEAFF.

The genes are TRBV9 and TRBJ1-2; 7 bases agree with TRBD1. The ends lost 4 bases at V and 14 bases at J; junction bases unmatched: 11. Germline CDR1 SGDLS, CDR2 YYNGEE. This CDR3 is 12 amino acids long. The CDR3 region has the DNA TGTGCCAGCAGCTCTAGCGGGACAGTTTGGACCTTC. Protein: CASSSSGTVWTF.

This CDR3 is CASSLGGPSSGANVLTF. In DNA form, the CDR3 reads TGTGCCAGCAGCCTCGGGGGGCCGAGTTCTGGGGCCAACGTCCTGACTTTC. V usage is TRBV5-6 and J usage is TRBJ2-6; a weak D match, TRBD2 (7 bases). V dropped 4 bases and J dropped 1 base, with 15 bases sitting between them. The length of the CDR3 is 17 residues. The V gene's germline CDR1 is SGHDT and CDR2 YYEEEE.